This is a list of T cell receptor beta chains from one sample in a study of blood T cell repertoires in COVID-19. Profiling relied on immunoSEQ multiplex PCR, and the TCRdb table lists in-frame clones only, not all of them. This repertoire shows about 150,000 clones, approximately 78% found once; its top ten account for roughly 1.8%. Sequencing used peripheral blood. These receptor sequences come from a man older than 75 with acute or convalescent COVID-19. The CDR3 runs from the conserved cysteine through the conserved F or W. D genes are given only for firm matches. Size tells how often a clone was seen (once, few, many) or the class of an expanded clone, and some rows leave it out.

clone_size | j_call | d_call | v_call | cdr3_nt | cdr3_aa
NA | TRBJ2-3 | TRBD1 | TRBV24-1 | TGTGCCACCAGCGCCGGGACAGGGGGGTCGAATACGCAGTATTTT | CATSAGTGGSNTQYF
NA | TRBJ2-3 | NA | TRBV9 | TGTGCCAGCAGCGTAGTTGGGAGCCACCTTAGCACAGATACGCAGTATTTT | CASSVVGSHLSTDTQYF
few | TRBJ1-6 | NA | TRBV9 | TGTGCCAGCAGCTCGAGCACTCGGGTTAATTCACCCCTCCACTTT | CASSSSTRVNSPLHF
NA | TRBJ2-2 | NA | TRBV3-1/TRBV3-2 | TGTGCCAGCAGCCAATGGAACAGGGCCGGGGAGCTGTTTTTT | CASSQWNRAGELFF
NA | TRBJ2-5 | TRBD1 | TRBV2 | TGTGCCAGCAGTGAGTCGGGTAGCGGACAGGGGGGAGAGACCCAGTACTTC | CASSESGSGQGGETQYF
NA | TRBJ2-1 | TRBD2 | TRBV7-3 | TGTGCCAGCAGCTCGACTAGCTGGGACAATGAGCAGTTCTTC | CASSSTSWDNEQFF
few | TRBJ2-3 | NA | TRBV24-1 | TGTGCCACCAGTGATTTCCGGGGCACAGATACGCAGTATTTT | CATSDFRGTDTQYF
NA | TRBJ2-2 | NA | TRBV18 | TGTGCCAGCTCCTCTGACTCGGGAACCGGGGAGCTGTTTTTT | CASSSDSGTGELFF
NA | TRBJ2-2 | NA | TRBV7-8 | TGTGCCAGCAGCTCAGAGGCCACCGGGGAGCTGTTTTTT | CASSSEATGELFF
NA | TRBJ2-2 | NA | TRBV19 | TGTGCCAGTAGTAAATTCACGGCGAACACCGGGGAGCTGTTTTTT | CASSKFTANTGELFF
NA | TRBJ2-3 | NA | TRBV5-1 | TGCGCCAGCAGCGCAGGTGAATTTGCCAGCACAGATACGCAGTATTTT | CASSAGEFASTDTQYF
NA | TRBJ1-2 | TRBD1 | TRBV6-6 | TGTGCCAGCAGCGAAACGGACAGGACGTATGGCTACACCTTC | CASSETDRTYGYTF
NA | TRBJ2-1 | TRBD1 | TRBV5-4 | TGTGCCAGCAGCCGGGACAGGGACAATGAGCAGTTCTTC | CASSRDRDNEQFF
NA | TRBJ2-1 | NA | TRBV5-1 | TGCGCCAGCCGACGGGGACTGGGGATCGATGAGCAGTTCTTC | CASRRGLGIDEQFF
NA | TRBJ2-2 | TRBD2 | TRBV5-4 | TGTGCCAGCAGCTTGTCACTACGGGGGGGCGACGGGGAGCTGTTTTTT | CASSLSLRGGDGELFF
few | TRBJ1-5 | TRBD1 | TRBV28 | TGTGCCAGCAGTCCTGCTGGACAGGGGGCGGGTCAGCCCCAGCATTTT | CASSPAGQGAGQPQHF
NA | TRBJ2-1 | TRBD2 | TRBV6-5 | TGTGCCAGCAGGATGACTAGCGGGGGTTTTAATGAGCAGTTCTTC | CASRMTSGGFNEQFF
once | TRBJ2-5 | NA | TRBV7-2 | TGTGCCAGCAGCTTAGGACCCTCGCAGGGGCTTGAGACCCAGTACTTC | CASSLGPSQGLETQYF
NA | TRBJ1-5 | TRBD1 | TRBV5-4 | TGTGCCAGCAGCCGGGACAGGTCCGGGCCCCAGCATTTT | CASSRDRSGPQHF
NA | TRBJ1-2 | TRBD1 | TRBV3-1/TRBV3-2 | TGTGCCAGCAGCCAAGGGACAGGGGGTATCTATGGCTACACCTTC | CASSQGTGGIYGYTF
NA | TRBJ1-5 | TRBD1 | TRBV7-9 | TGTGCCAGCAGCTTGGGACAGGGGGCTGGCAATCAGCCCCAGCATTTT | CASSLGQGAGNQPQHF
few | TRBJ1-2 | NA | TRBV25-1 | TGTGCCAGCAGTGATGTGGGAAAACGATATGAGGGTGGCTACACCTTC | CASSDVGKRYEGGYTF
NA | TRBJ2-1 | TRBD2 | TRBV3-1/TRBV3-2 | TGTGCCAGCAGCCCCCGGACTAGCACAGGACGAGGAGCTGAGCAGTTCTTC | CASSPRTSTGRGAEQFF
NA | TRBJ2-3 | TRBD2 | TRBV5-4 | TGTGCCAGCAGCCCTAGCGGGGGGGCGACAGATACGCAGTATTTT | CASSPSGGATDTQYF
few | TRBJ1-1 | TRBD1 | TRBV2 | TGTGCCAGCGGGGAACAGGGGCTGGGAACTGAAGCTTTCTTT | CASGEQGLGTEAFF
once | TRBJ1-5 | NA | TRBV7-9 | TGTGCCAGCAGCTTGGGCGACAATCAGCCCCAGCATTTT | CASSLGDNQPQHF
many | TRBJ1-1 | NA | TRBV19 | TGTGCCAGTAGTCCCCGTGGTCTACAGGTTATGAACACTGAAGCTTTCTTT | CASSPRGLQVMNTEAFF
NA | TRBJ2-1 | TRBD1 | TRBV9 | TGTGCCAGCAGCCCCCCAGGGGGCGATGAGCAGTTCTTC | CASSPPGGDEQFF
NA | TRBJ1-5 | NA | TRBV7-2 | TGTGCCAGCAGGGGTGACAGTACCTATCAGCCCCAGCATTTT | CASRGDSTYQPQHF
NA | TRBJ2-3 | TRBD2 | TRBV7-2 | TGTGCCAGCAGCTCGGGACTAGCGGGGGCAGATACGCAGTATTTT | CASSSGLAGADTQYF
NA | TRBJ1-1 | TRBD1 | TRBV3-1/TRBV3-2 | TGTGCCAGCAGCGCCGGGACAGGGGGCTTCGGCACTGAAGCTTTCTTT | CASSAGTGGFGTEAFF
NA | TRBJ1-1 | NA | TRBV6-6 | TGTGCCAGCACTATCACCCTGAACACTGAAGCTTTCTTT | CASTITLNTEAFF
NA | TRBJ2-1 | TRBD2 | TRBV19 | TGTGCCAGTAGTCTACTAGCGGGGGGGCAGGGTGAGCAGTTCTTC | CASSLLAGGQGEQFF
NA | TRBJ2-7 | TRBD2 | TRBV25-1 | TGTGCCAGCAGCGCTAGGGAGGGGTTGACGAAGGAGCAGTACTTC | CASSAREGLTKEQYF
NA | TRBJ2-3 | NA | TRBV21-1 | NA | CASSKGVGGGTDTQYF
NA | TRBJ1-5 | NA | TRBV19 | TGTGCCAGTAGTTCTTCAGGGTCCCTCCTTAGCAATCAGCCCCAGCATTTT | CASSSSGSLLSNQPQHF
NA | TRBJ2-3 | TRBD1 | TRBV5-1 | TGCGCCAGCAGCCCGGACAGGGTACCAGATACGCAGTATTTT | CASSPDRVPDTQYF
few | TRBJ1-6 | TRBD1 | TRBV7-9 | TGTGCCAGCAGCGGACAGGGTAGTTCACCCCTCCACTTT | CASSGQGSSPLHF
once | TRBJ2-3 | TRBD2 | TRBV28 | TGTGCCAGCAGCTCTCCCAGCGGGGGGGCCCGCGATACGCAGTATTTT | CASSSPSGGARDTQYF
NA | TRBJ2-5 | NA | TRBV12-3/TRBV12-4 | TGTGCCAGCAGTTTTACAGCTGAGACCCAGTACTTC | CASSFTAETQYF
NA | TRBJ2-5 | TRBD2 | TRBV5-1 | TGCGCCAGCAGCTCCGGGACTAGCGGGGGGCTCCAAGAGACCCAGTACTTC | CASSSGTSGGLQETQYF
NA | TRBJ2-7 | NA | TRBV11-3 | TGTGCCAGCAGCTCCCGCGGGGCGGTCTACGAGCAGTACTTC | CASSSRGAVYEQYF
NA | TRBJ1-6 | TRBD1 | TRBV7-8 | TGTGCCAGCAGCTCCGCCGGACAGGGCTATTCACCCCTCCACTTT | CASSSAGQGYSPLHF
NA | TRBJ2-5 | TRBD2 | TRBV30 | TGTGCCTGGAGTGTGGGGCGGGGGGGCAAAGAGACCCAGTACTTC | CAWSVGRGGKETQYF
few | TRBJ2-1 | NA | TRBV7-2 | TGTGCCAGCAGCTCCCGGCGGGGTGACAATGAGCAGTTCTTC | CASSSRRGDNEQFF
NA | TRBJ1-2 | NA | TRBV15 | TGTGCCACCAGCAGAGGTCGGGACATGAACTATGGCTACACCTTC | CATSRGRDMNYGYTF
NA | TRBJ1-1 | TRBD1 | TRBV27 | TGTGCCAGCAGTTACAGGGGCCACACTGAAGCTTTCTTT | CASSYRGHTEAFF
NA | TRBJ2-3 | TRBD2 | TRBV7-2 | TGTGCCAGCAGCCGGGGGGGGACGGCAGATACGCAGTATTTT | CASSRGGTADTQYF
NA | TRBJ2-2 | TRBD1 | TRBV5-1 | TGCGCCAGCGCCGAGGGGGCGCGTCGTTCCGGGGAGCTGTTTTTT | CASAEGARRSGELFF
NA | TRBJ2-4 | NA | TRBV21-1 | TGTGCCAGCAGCGGGCGGACAGCGAAAGCCAAAAACATTCAGTACTTC | CASSGRTAKAKNIQYF
NA | TRBJ2-3 | NA | TRBV4-1 | TGCGCCAGCAGCCAAGCCCGTGGGGGCGGAAGCACAGATACGCAGTATTTT | CASSQARGGGSTDTQYF
NA | TRBJ2-5 | TRBD1 | TRBV29-1 | TGCAGCGATCTACAGGGGGTGCCAGAGACCCAGTACTTC | CSDLQGVPETQYF
once | TRBJ2-7 | TRBD2 | TRBV3-1/TRBV3-2 | TGTGCCAGCAGCCAAGACGGGACTAGCGGGGATTACGAGCAGTACTTC | CASSQDGTSGDYEQYF
NA | TRBJ1-2 | NA | TRBV9 | TGTGCCAGCAGCCCAGGACAGACTAACTATGGCTACACCTTC | CASSPGQTNYGYTF
NA | TRBJ2-5 | NA | TRBV10-3 | TGTGCCATCAGTGGGGGGGGCAGCCAAGAGACCCAGTACTTC | CAISGGGSQETQYF